Included here is one T cell receptor (beta chain) sequence, with context. There is no known antigen for this receptor. Base qualities were left out, and no much larger clone turns up one base away. Receptor amplification or capture employed the immunoSEQ multiplex PCR assay. For the multiplex PCR, a mixture combining 60 forward primers for TCR Vbeta segments and 13 reverse primers for TCR Jbeta segments was used. A multiplex PCR assay on genomic DNA amplified the CDR3 region of rearranged TCR beta genes. The amplified TCR beta libraries were sequenced on the Illumina HiSeq System as 87-base-pair reads. The paper's data handling went like this. A later analysis counted about 80 million unique TCR beta chains across the 700 or so repertoires, and some 12 million of these chains were shared by at least two donors. Raw reads were error-corrected and collapsed into unique sequences with a nearest-neighbor algorithm that merged closely related sequences to remove PCR and sequencing errors. V, D and J gene segments were assigned by aligning CDR3 sequences to IMGT reference sequences. For a sequence to be retained, at least a six-nucleotide match to both a V gene segment and a J gene segment was required. A rearrangement counted as productive if the CDR3 had no stop codons and remained in frame with V and J, and every other rearrangement counted as non-productive. CDR3 was defined by IMGT convention, running from the second conserved V-encoded cysteine to the conserved J-encoded phenylalanine. Sequences without an unambiguous match to a single V gene segment were excluded from the earlier analysis of several hundred of the donors. In an earlier analysis of around 590 of the donors, a V segment was called functional when productive rearrangements were above 56.7%, and segregating when the standard deviation between donors exceeded 5%. A statistical classification framework was built to diagnose cytomegalovirus status from the catalog of TCR beta chain sequences. In a later analysis, V and J genes were assigned by comparing TCR nucleotide sequences against IMGT/GENE-DB human TR gene sequences. Using the TCRdist pipeline, a later analysis assigned CDR3 sequences along with most-parsimonious VDJ recombination scenarios. In a later analysis, each TCR beta chain was defined by its CDR3 amino acid sequence together with its V-gene family, and reads without a unique V-gene family were excluded. A later analysis removed 500 to 600 highly shared, low-generation-probability nucleotide sequences to deal with suspected cross-contamination and a sequencing artifact. In a later analysis, a clonal expansion index was calculated for each public chain from normalized within-repertoire ranks of inferred template counts. Generation probabilities in a later analysis came from a VDJ recombination model fitted to out-of-frame rearrangements, and those results were checked against IGoR. A later analysis scored TCR-TCR, TCR-HLA and TCR-CMV co-occurrence with hypergeometric tests, applying a repertoire-size bias correction to TCR pairs. False discovery rates were estimated in a later analysis by permuting HLA or CMV assignments 20 times. A later analysis grouped co-occurring TCRs with DBSCAN, adding TCRdist sequence similarity when clustering within HLA-allele-positive subsets. Repertoires with fewer than 30,000 or more than 120,000 public chains were left out of co-occurrence clustering, as were about five repertoires with anomalous nucleotide sharing. Sourced from immuneACCESS, this table was stored by TCRdb with only in-frame sequences that have V and J called. A share of the clones is absent; for the studies checked, an unresolved V gene accounts for under half, and the remainder has no known explanation. V and J calls and clone size are copied from that table; D and trimming were computed from the DNA. The sample data list roughly 150,000 clones, and 80% to 90% of these were observed just once. Roughly 2.4% of the sample goes to the ten largest clones.

These data come from a study of cytomegalovirus exposure and HLA in healthy donors (dated by TCRdb to the late 2010s). As for the study more broadly: In an earlier analysis of roughly 500 of the donors, 276 Gb of sequence data and some 120 million unique TCR beta sequences from about 190 million T cells were reported. HLA typing included class I and class II loci at four-digit resolution. A later genetic analysis took genome-wide SNP genotypes for about three fifths of the 666 donors and used that subset as a discovery cohort. Rather than using new phenotypic data, the later analysis identified candidate immune exposures from TCR beta sequences and from how often those sequences occurred across donors. The study aimed to test whether cataloging public T cell receptors could reveal signatures of past pathogen exposure. In an earlier analysis of roughly 600 of the donors, high-throughput TCR beta sequencing was used to judge whether each TCR beta V gene segment behaved as functional or pseudogenic. Alongside the repertoire data, information on donor age, sex, ethnicity and CMV serostatus was compiled. Typing coverage varied by locus: roughly 620-640 donors for A, B, C, DRB1 and DQB1; approximately 500 for DQA1; over 600 for DPA1; around 490 for DPB1. Across 300 to 500 genotyped donors of the cohort, an average of about 220,000 unique TCR beta nucleotide sequences per donor were sequenced, and around 19% of those sequences were non-productive. A later analysis re-analyzed previously published TCR beta repertoires from 666 donors and added high-resolution HLA genotyping to study TCR occurrence patterns. Every repertoire in the discovery cohort had been generated on one and the same sequencing platform. High-throughput TCR immunosequencing, statistical association of individual TCRs with disease status, and machine learning were combined to predict cytomegalovirus infection status. Roughly 300 gigabases of sequencing data and 70 million to 100 million unique TCR sequences were included in an early release covering roughly 600 HLA-typed donors. The study used immunosequencing to profile the T cell repertoires of several hundred subjects and linked those repertoires to cytomegalovirus serostatus. A separate validation cohort of over a hundred different subjects was used in addition to the approximately 700-subject first cohort. Four to six DR-DQ haplotypes were handled as single units for association and clustering, since linkage in the cohort was strong. Of the 300 to 450 genotyped donors, more than 75% were placed in the genetic ancestry cluster associated with self-reported Caucasian donors.

The paper as a whole reports these results and caveats: Across donors, most TCR sequences were observed very rarely, whereas some public TCRs were present in many individuals. Presence/absence analyses assumed roughly uniform sequencing depth across donors, an assumption that may not hold. A cluster of highly shared sequence variants was judged likely to represent a technical artifact of the sequencing pipeline. Because counts were too low, roughly 16 rarely observed V segments, including chromosome 9 orphons, were excluded from the earlier analysis of 587 of the donors. When HLA alleles, especially DR and DQ, strongly co-occurred, TCR associations were difficult to assign to individual alleles. In both the original and validation cohorts, the classifier was reported to diagnose cytomegalovirus status with high specificity and sensitivity. A later analysis found that most CMV-associated TCR beta chains appeared HLA-restricted, with HLA associations seemingly driven largely by CMV exposure. A later genetic analysis reported fewer N-insertions in productive TCRs among donors in an Asian-associated ancestry cluster than the roughly 620-donor mean. In vitro tests confirmed that a few of the cytomegalovirus-associated TCR beta chains recognize cytomegalovirus antigens. In an earlier analysis of more than 450 of the donors, most TCR beta V segments were observed in productive rearrangements about 87% or about 30% of the time, broadly matching IMGT annotations. Immune exposure information for the cohort was limited to CMV serostatus. The study listed 150 to 200 TCR beta chains as associated with cytomegalovirus. In a later analysis, HLA-associated TCR beta chains were found to be more clonally expanded and to have lower generation probabilities than equally common non-associated chains. Some IMGT-functional V segments, including TRBV6-2 and TRBV6-3, could not be distinguished by the 87-base-pair reads and were therefore excluded. A further reported finding was that TCR beta sequences accurately predicted the HLA-A and HLA-B alleles for most subjects in the first cohort. A later analysis reported that several top co-occurrence clusters appeared linked to parvovirus B19, influenza, CMV and Epstein-Barr virus. Correlated functional status among segregating V segments might reflect linkage disequilibrium, but an unknown experimental factor could not be ruled out. V-gene and J-gene trimming of TCR beta chains was associated with a missense DCLRE1C variant in a later genetic analysis, and the association was replicated in an independent cohort. A later analysis found that TCR association rates varied across HLA loci, with DRB1 alleles showing the most associated TCRs and HLA-C alleles the fewest. Because some donors lacked HLA typing at each locus, the association tests relied only on the typed subset. It was suggested by the authors that the approach could potentially be generalized to other disease states and immunological phenotypes. The cohort was sequenced for TCR beta chains only, and without alpha or paired-chain data the features that could be detected were limited. In a later analysis, 15,000 to 20,000 TCR beta sequences were associated with specific HLA alleles at a false discovery rate of 0.05.

The cohort comprised around 700 healthy bone marrow donors. All cohort members were sampled while nominally healthy, although unrecorded immune exposures were likely present. The donor tested CMV seronegative and was one of the 352 seronegative cohort members. Each donor provided a peripheral blood sample, and peripheral blood mononuclear cells were used for TCR beta sequencing. The Qiagen DNeasy Blood Extraction Kit was used to extract genomic DNA from the blood cell samples. The CDR3, cysteine through phenylalanine, is 14 amino acids long. Only CDR3 DNA is held: 42 bases, read in frame from base 1. The V end loses 8 bases and the J end loses 2 bases, and a stretch of 15 bases separates them. From a lookup of the germline V gene (reference sequence), CDR1 and CDR2 are GTSNPN and SVGIG.

What was sequenced was PBMCs. This clonotype was obtained from a woman between 18 and 29 years old in good health and CMV-seronegative. The sequence links TRBV30 to TRBJ2-2; the D segment could be TRBD1, given 6 matching bases. The sequence in DNA is TGTGCCGCCGCCGGGACACTAAACACCGGGGAGCTGTTTTTT. Its translation is CAAAGTLNTGELFF.